Included here is one T cell receptor beta chain sequence, with context. The PCR ran on 60 Vbeta and 13 Jbeta primers. Sequencing was performed with immunoSEQ multiplex PCR; in TCRdb, only in-frame clones are kept and a portion is missing. The sample consists of some 100,000 clones, around 76% of them appearing once. These data originate in a study of cytomegalovirus exposure and HLA in healthy donors. The clonotype was recovered from a woman between 45 and 65 years old in good health and CMV-seropositive. The specimen was PBMCs.

Here the CDR3 reads CASRWTGDEKLFF. CDR3 in DNA: TGTGCCAGCAGGTGGACAGGGGATGAAAAACTGTTTTTT. The V and J genes are TRBV7-3 and TRBJ1-4, with 9 nucleotides matching TRBD1. The CDR3 is 13 amino acids. Germline V CDR1 and CDR2: SGHTA, FQGTGA. V was clipped by 6 bases and J by 6 bases; unmatched bases: 2.